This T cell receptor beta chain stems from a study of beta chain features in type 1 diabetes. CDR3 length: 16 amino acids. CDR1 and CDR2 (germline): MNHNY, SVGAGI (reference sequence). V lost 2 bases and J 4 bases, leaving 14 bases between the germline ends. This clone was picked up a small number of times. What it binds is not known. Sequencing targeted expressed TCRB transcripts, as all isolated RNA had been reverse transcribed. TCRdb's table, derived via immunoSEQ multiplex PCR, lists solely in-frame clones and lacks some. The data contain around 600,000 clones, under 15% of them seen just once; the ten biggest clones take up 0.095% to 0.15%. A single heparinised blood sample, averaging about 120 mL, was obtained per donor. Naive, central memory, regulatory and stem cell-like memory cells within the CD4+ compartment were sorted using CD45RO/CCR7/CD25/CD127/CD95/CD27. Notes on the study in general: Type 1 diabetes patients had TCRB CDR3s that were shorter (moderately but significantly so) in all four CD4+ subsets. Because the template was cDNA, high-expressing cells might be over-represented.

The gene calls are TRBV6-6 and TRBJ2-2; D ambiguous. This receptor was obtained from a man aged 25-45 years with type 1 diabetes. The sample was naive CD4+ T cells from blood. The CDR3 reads CASSYASLPGTGELFF. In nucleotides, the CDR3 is TGTGCCAGCAGTTACGCCAGCCTACCGGGCACCGGGGAGCTGTTTTTT.